Given below is one T cell receptor (beta chain) in context. Its antigen is still unknown. The V gene's germline CDR1 is SGHTA and CDR2 FQGNSA. The CDR3 covers 13 residues. V lost 0 bases, J lost 14 bases, and 11 bases lay in between. With 60 Vbeta and 13 Jbeta primers, the PCR was carried out. Libraries were prepared by immunoSEQ multiplex PCR; TCRdb keeps only in-frame clonotypes and omits some of them. The table records roughly 49,000 clones, around 73% of them present only once. This sample was included in a study of cytomegalovirus exposure and HLA in healthy donors. Regarding the study as a whole: At a 0.05 false discovery rate, a later analysis found some 18,000 TCR beta sequences to be associated with HLA alleles. Reportedly, cytomegalovirus status was diagnosed with high sensitivity and specificity.

Healthy bone marrow donors made up the donor group. The sequenced sample was PBMCs. V usage is TRBV7-2 and J usage is TRBJ1-6; D might be TRBD1 (5 bases). The sequence came from a woman aged 35 to 49 in good health and CMV-seropositive. CDR3 region: CASSLAFPGTLHF. In nucleotides, the CDR3 is TGTGCCAGCAGCTTAGCTTTTCCAGGGACCCTCCACTTT.